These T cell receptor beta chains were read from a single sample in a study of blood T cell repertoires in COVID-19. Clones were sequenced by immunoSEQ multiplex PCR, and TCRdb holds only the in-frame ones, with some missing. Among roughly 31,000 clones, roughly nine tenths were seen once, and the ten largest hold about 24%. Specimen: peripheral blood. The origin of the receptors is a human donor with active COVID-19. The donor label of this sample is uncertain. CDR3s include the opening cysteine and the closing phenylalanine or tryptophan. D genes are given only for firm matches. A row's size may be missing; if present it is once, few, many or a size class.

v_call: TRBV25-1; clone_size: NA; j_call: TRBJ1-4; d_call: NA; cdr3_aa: CASNQGNEKLFF; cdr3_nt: TGTGCCAGCAATCAGGGTAACGAAAAACTGTTTTTT
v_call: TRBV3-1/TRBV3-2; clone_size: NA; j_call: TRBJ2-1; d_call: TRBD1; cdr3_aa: CASTRTGISYNEQFF; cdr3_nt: TGTGCCAGCACCCGGACAGGGATTTCCTACAATGAGCAGTTCTTC
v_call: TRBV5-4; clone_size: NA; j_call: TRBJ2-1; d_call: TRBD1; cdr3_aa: CASSLGQGSYNEQFF; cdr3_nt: TGTGCCAGCAGCCTCGGACAGGGATCCTACAATGAGCAGTTCTTC
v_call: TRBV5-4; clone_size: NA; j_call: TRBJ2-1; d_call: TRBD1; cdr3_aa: CASRRGGGQGSSYNEQFF; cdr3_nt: TGTGCCAGCAGGCGAGGAGGGGGACAGGGCAGCTCCTACAATGAGCAGTTCTTC
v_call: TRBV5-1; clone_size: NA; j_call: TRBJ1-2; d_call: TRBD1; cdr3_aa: CASRPGTGNGYTF; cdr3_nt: TGCGCCAGCAGACCTGGGACAGGGAATGGCTACACCTTC
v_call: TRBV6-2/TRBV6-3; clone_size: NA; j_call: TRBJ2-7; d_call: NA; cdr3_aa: CASSYHSSPTYEQYF; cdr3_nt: TGTGCCAGCAGTTACCACAGCTCCCCTACCTACGAGCAGTACTTC
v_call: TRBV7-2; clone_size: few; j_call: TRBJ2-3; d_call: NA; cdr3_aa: CASSSRGHRRAADTQYF; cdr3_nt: TGTGCCAGCAGCTCTAGGGGCCACAGAAGAGCCGCAGATACGCAGTATTTT
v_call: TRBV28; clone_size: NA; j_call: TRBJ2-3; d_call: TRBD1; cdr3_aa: CASSPTGGATDTQYF; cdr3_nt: TGTGCCAGCTCTCCCACAGGGGGCGCAACAGATACGCAGTATTTT
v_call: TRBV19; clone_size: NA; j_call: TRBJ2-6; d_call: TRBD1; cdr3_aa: CASSPDRVSSGANVLTF; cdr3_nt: TGTGCCAGTAGTCCTGACAGGGTATCCTCTGGGGCCAACGTCCTGACTTTC
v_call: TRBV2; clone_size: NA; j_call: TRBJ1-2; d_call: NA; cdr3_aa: CARATGNYGYTF; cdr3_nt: TGTGCCAGGGCGACGGGGAACTATGGCTACACCTTC
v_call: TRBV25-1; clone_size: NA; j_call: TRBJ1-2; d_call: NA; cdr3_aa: CASKRDGNYGYTF; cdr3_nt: TGTGCCAGCAAGCGCGACGGGAACTATGGCTACACCTTC
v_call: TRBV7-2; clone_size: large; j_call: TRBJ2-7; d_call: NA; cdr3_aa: CASSLESTYEQYF; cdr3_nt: TGTGCCAGCAGCTTAGAGAGTACCTACGAGCAGTACTTC
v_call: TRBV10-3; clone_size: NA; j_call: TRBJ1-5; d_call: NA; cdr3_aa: CAISPQGQDQPQHF; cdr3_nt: TGTGCCATCAGTCCACAGGGTCAGGATCAGCCCCAGCATTTT
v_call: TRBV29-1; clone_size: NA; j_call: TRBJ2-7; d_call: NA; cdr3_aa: CSVVSGVEQYF; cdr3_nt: TGCAGCGTTGTTTCAGGGGTCGAGCAGTACTTC
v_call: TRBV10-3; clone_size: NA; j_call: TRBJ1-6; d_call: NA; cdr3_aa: CAIRQQGGSPLHF; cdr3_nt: TGTGCCATCAGACAGCAGGGAGGCTCACCCCTCCACTTT
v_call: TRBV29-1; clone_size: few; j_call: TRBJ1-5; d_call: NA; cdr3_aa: CSVALGVNQPQHF; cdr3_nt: TGCAGCGTTGCCCTCGGGGTAAATCAGCCCCAGCATTTT
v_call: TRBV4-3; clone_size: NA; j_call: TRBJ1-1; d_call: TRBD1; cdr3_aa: CASSQDEPGGRYTEAFF; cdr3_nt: TGCGCCAGCAGCCAAGACGAGCCAGGGGGCAGGTACACTGAAGCTTTCTTT
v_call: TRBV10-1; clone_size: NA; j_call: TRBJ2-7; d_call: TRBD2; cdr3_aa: CASSALSGRAYEQYF; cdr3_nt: TGCGCCAGCAGTGCTCTGAGCGGGAGGGCCTACGAGCAGTACTTC
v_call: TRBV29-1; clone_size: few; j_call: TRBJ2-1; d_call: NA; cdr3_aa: CSVDQREQFF; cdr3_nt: TGCAGCGTTGACCAGCGTGAGCAGTTCTTC
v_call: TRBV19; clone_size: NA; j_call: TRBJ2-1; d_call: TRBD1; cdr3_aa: CASSDRVGEQFF; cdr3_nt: TGTGCCAGTAGCGACAGGGTTGGTGAGCAGTTCTTC
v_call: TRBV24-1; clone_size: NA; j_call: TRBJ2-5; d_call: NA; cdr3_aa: CATSGSGETQYF; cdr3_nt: TGTGCCACCAGTGGGAGTGGAGAGACCCAGTACTTC
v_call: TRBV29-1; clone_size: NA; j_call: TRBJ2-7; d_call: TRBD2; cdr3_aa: CSVVDTAGGQREQYF; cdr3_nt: TGCAGCGTTGTGGACACGGCGGGAGGTCAGCGAGAGCAGTACTTC
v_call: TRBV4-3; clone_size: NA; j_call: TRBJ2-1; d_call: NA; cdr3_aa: CASSQGGGGTNEQFF; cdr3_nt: TGCGCCAGCAGCCAAGGGGGTGGAGGGACCAATGAGCAGTTCTTC
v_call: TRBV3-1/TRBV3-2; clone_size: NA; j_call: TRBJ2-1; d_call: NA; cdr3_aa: CASSQVRGSEQFF; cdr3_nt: TGTGCCAGCAGCCAAGTTCGAGGTAGTGAGCAGTTCTTC
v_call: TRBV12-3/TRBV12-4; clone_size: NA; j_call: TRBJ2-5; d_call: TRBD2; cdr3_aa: CASGSGDQETQYF; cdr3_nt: TGTGCCAGCGGGAGCGGGGACCAAGAGACCCAGTACTTC
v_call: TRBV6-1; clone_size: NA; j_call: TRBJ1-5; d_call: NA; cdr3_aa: CASSEGRGLQPQHF; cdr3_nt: TGTGCCAGCAGTGAGGGGAGGGGACTTCAGCCCCAGCATTTT
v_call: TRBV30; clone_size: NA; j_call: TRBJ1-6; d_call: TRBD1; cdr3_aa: CAWSRQGLGALHF; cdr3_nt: TGTGCCTGGAGTCGACAGGGCCTGGGGGCCCTCCACTTT
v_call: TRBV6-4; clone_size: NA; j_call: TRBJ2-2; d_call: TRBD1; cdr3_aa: CASSGSTGAAGELFF; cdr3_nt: TGTGCCAGCAGTGGCTCGACAGGGGCGGCCGGGGAGCTGTTTTTT
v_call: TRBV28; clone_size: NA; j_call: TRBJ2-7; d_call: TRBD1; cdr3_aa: CASSQEPRGPLYEQYF; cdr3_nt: TGTGCCAGCAGTCAGGAGCCCAGGGGGCCCCTCTACGAGCAGTACTTC
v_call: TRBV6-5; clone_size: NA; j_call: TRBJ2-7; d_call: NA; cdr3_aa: CASSYSLDYEQYF; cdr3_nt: TGTGCCAGCAGTTACTCTCTAGACTACGAGCAGTACTTC
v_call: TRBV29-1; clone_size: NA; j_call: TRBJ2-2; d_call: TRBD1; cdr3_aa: CSVDRGDTGELFF; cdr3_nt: TGCAGCGTCGACAGGGGGGACACCGGGGAGCTGTTTTTT
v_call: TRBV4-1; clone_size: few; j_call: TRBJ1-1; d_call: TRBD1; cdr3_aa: CASSHDLAGTATPNSEAFF; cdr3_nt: TGCGCCAGCAGCCATGATCTTGCCGGGACAGCAACTCCGAACAGTGAAGCTTTCTTT
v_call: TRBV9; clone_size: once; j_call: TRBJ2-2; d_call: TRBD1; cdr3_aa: CASSAPEGARDTGELFF; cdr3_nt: TGTGCCAGCAGCGCCCCCGAGGGGGCGCGTGACACCGGGGAGCTGTTTTTT
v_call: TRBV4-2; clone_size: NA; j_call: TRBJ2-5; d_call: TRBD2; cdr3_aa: CASSQEKLAGEVAKETQYF; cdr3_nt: TGTGCCAGCAGCCAAGAGAAACTAGCGGGAGAAGTGGCCAAAGAGACCCAGTACTTC
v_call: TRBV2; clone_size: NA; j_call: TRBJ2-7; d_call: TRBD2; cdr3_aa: CASSGVSGDSSEQYF; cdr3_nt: TGTGCCAGCAGTGGAGTAAGCGGGGATTCGTCCGAGCAGTACTTC
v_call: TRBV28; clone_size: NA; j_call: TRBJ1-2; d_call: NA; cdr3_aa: CASSSGYGYTF; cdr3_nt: TGTGCCAGCAGTTCAGGCTATGGCTACACCTTC
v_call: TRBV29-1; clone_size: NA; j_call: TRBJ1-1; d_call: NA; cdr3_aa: CSVDLRFSEAFF; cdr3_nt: TGCAGCGTTGATCTTCGGTTCTCTGAAGCTTTCTTT
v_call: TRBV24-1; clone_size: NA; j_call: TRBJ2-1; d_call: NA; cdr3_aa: CATSDGGTSYNEQFF; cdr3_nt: TGTGCCACCAGTGACGGGGGAACTTCCTACAATGAGCAGTTCTTC
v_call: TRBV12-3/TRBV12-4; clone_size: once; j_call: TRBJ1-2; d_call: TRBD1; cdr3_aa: CASSPRQGGGYTF; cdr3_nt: TGTGCCAGCAGTCCCCGACAGGGGGGCGGCTACACCTTC
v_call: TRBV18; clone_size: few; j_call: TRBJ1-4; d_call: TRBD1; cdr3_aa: CASQGGASEKLFF; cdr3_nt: TGTGCCAGCCAGGGGGGCGCGAGTGAAAAACTGTTTTTT
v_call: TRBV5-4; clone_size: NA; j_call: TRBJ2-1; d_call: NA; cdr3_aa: CASSLVGLRAKDNEQFF; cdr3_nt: TGTGCCAGCAGCTTGGTGGGGCTAAGGGCTAAGGACAATGAGCAGTTCTTC
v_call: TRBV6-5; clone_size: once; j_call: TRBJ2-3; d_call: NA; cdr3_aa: CASKQGWATDTQYF; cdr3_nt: TGTGCCAGCAAGCAGGGGTGGGCCACAGATACGCAGTATTTT
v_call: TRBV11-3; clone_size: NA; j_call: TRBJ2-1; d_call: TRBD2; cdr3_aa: CASSFRVTTRLAPYNEQFF; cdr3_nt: TGTGCCAGCAGCTTTAGGGTCACAACGAGACTAGCTCCCTACAATGAGCAGTTCTTC
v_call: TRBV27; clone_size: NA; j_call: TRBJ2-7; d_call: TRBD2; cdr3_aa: CASRQRLAGVGEQYF; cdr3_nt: TGTGCCAGCAGACAGAGACTAGCGGGGGTGGGCGAGCAGTACTTC
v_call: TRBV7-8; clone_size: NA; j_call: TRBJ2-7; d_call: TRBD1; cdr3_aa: CASSFGTGVYEQYF; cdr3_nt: TGTGCCAGCAGCTTCGGTACAGGGGTGTACGAGCAGTACTTC
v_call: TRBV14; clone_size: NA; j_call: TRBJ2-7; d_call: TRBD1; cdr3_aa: CAPVKEGTGDPDEQYF; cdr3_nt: TGTGCCCCAGTGAAAGAAGGGACAGGGGATCCGGACGAGCAGTACTTC
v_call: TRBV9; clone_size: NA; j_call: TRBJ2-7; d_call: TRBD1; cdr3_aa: CASSSRQGGLQTYEQYF; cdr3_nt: TGTGCCAGCAGCTCACGACAGGGCGGTTTGCAAACCTACGAGCAGTACTTC
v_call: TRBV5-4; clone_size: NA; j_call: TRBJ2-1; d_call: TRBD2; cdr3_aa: CASSPARTSGRLGPFF; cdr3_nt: TGTGCCAGCAGCCCCGCCCGGACTAGCGGGAGGTTGGGGCCGTTCTTC
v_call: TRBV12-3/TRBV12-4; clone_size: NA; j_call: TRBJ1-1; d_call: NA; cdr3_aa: CASSQGTELEAFF; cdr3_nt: TGTGCCAGCAGTCAAGGTACAGAGCTTGAAGCTTTCTTT
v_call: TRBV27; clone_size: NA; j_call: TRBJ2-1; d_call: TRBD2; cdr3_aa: CASSWRLAGGDYEQFF; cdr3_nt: TGTGCCAGCAGTTGGAGACTAGCGGGAGGGGACTATGAGCAGTTCTTC
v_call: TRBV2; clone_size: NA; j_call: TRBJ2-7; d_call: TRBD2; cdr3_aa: CASRSVSGRASTTGEQYF; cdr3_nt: TGTGCCAGCAGGTCAGTTAGCGGGAGGGCGTCGACTACAGGGGAGCAGTACTTC
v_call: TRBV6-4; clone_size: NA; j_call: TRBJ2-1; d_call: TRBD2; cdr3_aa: CASSDPRVAGDEQFF; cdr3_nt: TGTGCCAGCAGTGACCCGCGAGTAGCGGGAGATGAGCAGTTCTTC
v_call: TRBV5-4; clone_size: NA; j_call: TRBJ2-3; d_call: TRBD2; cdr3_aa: CAGRSGRQTDTQYF; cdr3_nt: TGTGCCGGACGTAGCGGGAGGCAAACAGATACGCAGTATTTT
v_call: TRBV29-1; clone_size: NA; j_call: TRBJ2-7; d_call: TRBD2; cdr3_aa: CSVLPGLPLEGYEQYF; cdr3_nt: TGCAGCGTCCTTCCGGGACTACCCTTAGAGGGCTACGAGCAGTACTTC